This entry lists 23 T cell receptor beta chains sequenced from one sample in a study of T-cell reconstitution after alpha-beta-depleted transplantation in children. Unique molecular identifiers were used in preparing the TCRbeta library. TCRdb analysed the PCR reads with MiXCR anew, one entry per CDR3 protein. The data hold 450,000 to 600,000 distinct CDR3 sequences, with around 13% observed a single time. The material sequenced was PBMCs, mostly from graft donor cells, taken 360 days after TCRalphabeta/CD19-depleted stem cell transplant. The receptors derive from a male patient younger than 18 who had a stem cell transplant for acute myeloid leukemia, so the T cells may come from the graft donor.

The chain carries TRBV10-3 and TRBJ2-5, with D perhaps given as TRBD1 or TRBD2 (5 bases each). Germline V gives CDR1 ENHRY, CDR2 SYGVKD. The CDR3 is made up of 12 amino acids. The V end was cut by 11 bases, the J end by 3 bases, with 13 bases between. CDR3 amino acids: CASGAMEETQYF. CDR3 sequence (DNA): TGTGCCTCCGGGGCAATGGAAGAGACCCAGTACTTC.

This clonotype was counted only a few times. The chain employs TRBV29-1 and TRBJ2-7, with 10 bases identical to TRBD1. Germline loops: CDR1 SQVTM, CDR2 ANQGSEA. CDR3 length: 12 amino acids. Trimming cost V 7 bases and J 5 bases; bases outside gene matches: 5. As DNA, the CDR3 is TGCAGCGCCTGGGACAGGGGTCACGAGCAGTACTTC. This translates into CSAWDRGHEQYF.

This clonotype was counted at least ten times. The chain has TRBV7-6 and TRBJ1-2; no definite D call. The CDR3 is 13 residues long. V lost 5 bases and J lost 2, with 9 bases in between. Germline assignment: CDR1 SGHVS and CDR2 FNYEAQ. The CDR3 DNA follows: TGTGCCAGCAGCACCACAGAGAACTATGGCTACACCTTC. Encoded protein: CASSTTENYGYTF.

The CDR3 nucleotides are TGCGCCAGCAGCATCTCGACAGGAGTGTATGGCTACACCTTC. Translation gives CASSISTGVYGYTF. The gene calls are TRBV5-1 and TRBJ1-2; tentative D call: TRBD1 (6 bases). The CDR3 extends over 14 amino acids. V was clipped by 4 bases and J by 5 bases, with 15 bases between them. Germline V gene lookup returns CDR1 SGHRS and CDR2 YFSETQ. The variable domain in full, completed from reference TRBV5-1 and TRBJ1-2, reads KAGVTQTPRYLIKTRGQQVTLSCSPISGHRSVSWYQQTPGQGLQFLFEYFSETQRNKGNFPGRFSGRQFSNSRSEMNVSTLELGDSALYLCASSISTGVYGYTFGSGTRLTVV.

V usage is TRBV20-1 and J usage is TRBJ2-1, with D possibly being TRBD1 (5 bases). The germline V gene encodes CDR1 DFQATT and CDR2 SNEGSKA (reference sequence). The CDR3 sequence is 12 residues long. V shed 5 bases and J shed 5 bases, with 10 bases lying between them. CDR3 protein: CSADPGNNEQFF. CDR3 coding DNA: TGCAGTGCTGATCCAGGGAACAATGAGCAGTTCTTC.

This clonotype was detected a few times. This chain uses TRBV7-2 with TRBJ1-2; perhaps TRBD1 as D (5 bases). Germline V gene sequence: CDR1 SGHTA, CDR2 FQGNSA. The CDR3 sequence is 16 residues long. Between the trimmed V and J ends, which lost 3 bases and 5 bases, there was a span of 19 bases. The CDR3 reads CASSFPPWGVNYGYTF. DNA of the CDR3: TGTGCCAGCAGCTTTCCCCCGTGGGGGGTAAATTATGGCTACACCTTC.

This clonotype was detected many times. V and J are TRBV5-1 and TRBJ2-3; 12 positions agree with TRBD2. Germline trimming cut 1 base from V and 1 base from J; bases unmatched to any gene: 13. Germline CDR1 SGHRS, CDR2 YFSETQ. The CDR3 is made up of 20 amino acids. CDR3 DNA: TGCGCCAGCAGCTTGCAACCAATCACTAGCGGGAGGACGGGCACAGATACGCAGTATTTT. Translation gives CASSLQPITSGRTGTDTQYF.

The V and J genes are TRBV15 and TRBJ2-1; 7 bases line up with TRBD2. J was trimmed by 4 bases and V by 3 bases; bases with no gene match: 6. CDR1 and CDR2 from the germline V gene are LNHNV and YYDKDF (reference sequence). This CDR3 spans 15 amino acids. The CDR3 nucleotides are TGTGCCACCAGCAGTCGTGGGAGGGAGTACAATGAGCAGTTCTTC. Translated: CATSSRGREYNEQFF.

At least ten counts were recorded for this clonotype. CDR3 nucleotides: TGTGCCAGCAGTTTTAACACGGCCTACAATGAGCAGTTCTTC. Amino acid sequence: CASSFNTAYNEQFF. The genes are TRBV27 and TRBJ2-1; no clear D gene. The germline gives CDR1 MNHEY, CDR2 SMNVEV (reference sequence). V lost 3 bases and J 2 bases, leaving 8 bases between the germline ends. The CDR3 is 14 residues long.

The table lists this clonotype with many counts. The chain links TRBV12-3 or TRBV12-4 to TRBJ2-4, with 9 bases that match TRBD2. The V and J ends lost 5 bases and 0 bases, in that order; junction bases with no gene match: 8. The CDR3 runs 17 residues. CDR3 DNA sequence: TGTGCCAGCAGTGCACCCCGGACTAGCGTAGCCAAAAACATTCAGTACTTC. Translation gives CASSAPRTSVAKNIQYF.

This clonotype was seen more than once but under ten times. V usage is TRBV28 and J usage is TRBJ2-5; D may be TRBD2 (7 bases). The CDR3 runs 14 residues. V was clipped by 6 bases and J by 10 bases, with 21 bases between them. Germline assignment: CDR1 MDHEN and CDR2 SYDVKM. In nucleotides, the CDR3 is TGTGCCAGCAGCGGGACTAACAGGGCTACTTGCCAGTACTTC. Translating it yields CASSGTNRATCQYF.

This clonotype was detected only a few times. CDR3 amino acids: CASSPDRVEKLFF. The CDR3, as DNA: TGTGCCAGCAGCCCGGACAGGGTGGAAAAACTGTTTTTT. The rearrangement joins TRBV27 to TRBJ1-4; 8 bases fit TRBD1. After removal of 6 bases from V and 8 bases from J, the junction contained 5 bases not matched to a gene. The CDR3 contains 13 residues. From germline, CDR1 is MNHEY and CDR2 SMNVEV (reference sequence).

This clonotype was seen many times. The chain is built from TRBV7-9 and TRBJ2-1; D remains ambiguous. The CDR3 is 15 amino acids. The germline CDR1 and CDR2 sequences are SEHNR and FQNEAQ (reference sequence). Trimming removed 5 bases from V and 0 bases from J, with 11 bases in between. The CDR3 DNA reads as TGTGCCAGCAGCCCCAAAAGGTTCTCCTACAATGAGCAGTTCTTC. It codes for CASSPKRFSYNEQFF.

This chain uses TRBV20-1 with TRBJ1-2, with TRBD1 identical over 10 bases. This CDR3 region has 14 residues. The germline V gene has CDR1 DFQATT and CDR2 SNEGSKA (reference sequence). The V segment lost 3 bases and the J segment 4 bases; nucleotides outside the gene matches: 5. The CDR3 nucleotides are TGCAGTGCTAGGGATGGACAGGGGGGCTATGGCTACACCTTC. Encoded protein: CSARDGQGGYGYTF.

The gene calls are TRBV12-3 or TRBV12-4 and TRBJ1-4; D is ambiguous. The CDR3 is 15 amino acids. V lost 6 bases and J 7 bases, leaving 18 bases between the germline ends. The CDR3 region has the DNA TGTGCCAGCAGCTCCACGGGGAAGGTTCCTGAAAAACTGTTTTTT. This gives the protein CASSSTGKVPEKLFF.

J is TRBJ2-2 and V is TRBV2; D uncertain. The CDR3 runs to 14 residues. Germline CDR1 reads SNHLY; CDR2 reads FYNNEI. The V end lost 7 bases, the J end lost 0 bases, and 9 bases lay between the germline ends. The CDR3 is CASKPLANTGELFF. The CDR3 nucleotides read TGTGCCAGCAAGCCTCTCGCGAACACCGGGGAGCTGTTTTTT.

This sequence joins TRBV7-2 and TRBJ2-7; TRBD2 aligns across 7 bases. The CDR3 contains 16 residues. Germline CDR1 reads SGHTA; CDR2 reads FQGNSA. J gave up 0 bases and V 2 bases, and 7 bases lay outside the gene matches. The CDR3 DNA is TGTGCCAGCAGCTTACTAGCGGACTCTGGCTCCTACGAGCAGTACTTC. It yields the protein CASSLLADSGSYEQYF.

The rearrangement uses TRBV6-2 or TRBV6-3 and TRBJ1-5; D is unresolved. The germline V gene has CDR1 MNHEY and CDR2 SVGEGT. The ends were cut back, 2 bases at V and 1 base at J, with 12 bases in the middle. This CDR3 spans 16 amino acids. The CDR3 spells CASSYLRIVSNQPQHF. The CDR3 region has the DNA TGTGCCAGCAGTTACCTCAGGATAGTAAGCAATCAGCCCCAGCATTTT.

This clonotype has a handful of counts. The rearrangement links TRBV12-3 or TRBV12-4 to TRBJ1-1; no definite D call. Trimming stripped 0 bases from V and 6 bases from J, with 5 bases between. The CDR3 is 12 amino acids. In DNA form, the CDR3 reads TGTGCCAGCAGTTTAGCCGCAGCTGAAGCTTTCTTT. Protein: CASSLAAAEAFF.

In regard to this clonotype: A much more abundant neighbour one base away suggests this may be a read error. The CDR3 here is CATCDPSILQTSGGRTDTQYF. DNA of the CDR3: TGTGCCACCTGTGATCCTAGTATACTCCAGACTAGCGGGGGACGCACAGATACGCAGTATTTT. The genes are TRBV24-1 and TRBJ2-3; 12 bases are a match to TRBD2. The CDR3 is made up of 21 amino acids. The germline CDR1 and CDR2 sequences are KGHDR and SFDVKD.

The chain recombines TRBV29-1 with TRBJ2-5; D possibly corresponds to TRBD1 (7 bases). The V end was cut by 4 bases, the J end by 5 bases, with 11 bases between. The CDR3 has 12 residues. Germline V gene data show CDR1 as SQVTM and CDR2 as ANQGSEA. CDR3 amino acids: CSVVGGGETQYF. The DNA for the CDR3 is TGCAGCGTTGTAGGAGGGGGCGAGACCCAGTACTTC.

The sample holds many counts of this clonotype. The chain couples TRBV7-9 to TRBJ2-7, with D perhaps given as TRBD1 or TRBD2 (5 bases each). Germline CDR1 reads SEHNR; CDR2 reads FQNEAQ (reference sequence). Trimming stripped 8 bases from V and 0 bases from J, with 8 bases between. The CDR3 has 12 residues. CDR3 nucleotides: TGTGCCAGCGGGGACCTCTCCTACGAGCAGTACTTC. The encoded protein is CASGDLSYEQYF.

CDR3 DNA: TGTGCCTGGAGCCCAGGAGGCGGGAGGGCCACAGATACGCAGTATTTT. Translated, it gives CAWSPGGGRATDTQYF. The V and J genes are TRBV30 and TRBJ2-3; 9 nucleotides match TRBD2. Germline trimming cut 3 bases from V and 2 bases from J; bases unmatched to any gene: 9. This CDR3 region has 16 residues. Germline V lookup: CDR1 GTSNPN, CDR2 SVGIG (reference sequence).